This TCR beta chain was profiled in a study of T cell responses to AZD1222 COVID-19 vaccine (dated by TCRdb to the early 2020s). General notes on the study: Because spike-specific TCR depth and breadth did not differ between the two schedules, AZD1222 recipients who got a second dose at roughly 4 weeks were pooled with those who got a second dose at roughly 12 weeks. Trial participants were enrolled into age subgroups of 18-55, 56-69 and 70-plus years, which contained around 150, 28 and 57 TCR-sequenced participants, respectively. TCR sequencing covered about 230 trial participants: 207 given two doses of AZD1222 and about 26 given two doses of MenACWY control vaccine. Study-level results and caveats: Because no day 14 peak-response samples were available, the repertoires could be characterized only after the peak T cell response. Reportedly, close to half of the unique spike-specific TCRs recognized epitopes lying outside the regions that are mutated in the B.1.351 and B.1.1.7 variants. After two AZD1222 doses, both the breadth and the depth of spike-specific TCRs were significantly higher than at day 0 and than in MenACWY recipients. Participants were mostly white British and included more females than males, and it was suggested by the authors that clonal diversity may have been underestimated. Vaccine-associated CD4 TCRs spanned the whole spike protein, with dominant responses in regions 160-218 and 743-854. The 56-69-year group was small, and its depth increase did not reach significance, likely because of low power. Conclusions about previously exposed vaccinees were limited because only 5 or 6 AZD1222 recipients were SARS-CoV-2 seropositive at baseline.

The germline V gene provides CDR1 KGHSH and CDR2 LQKENI. The CDR3 spans 14 residues, from the cysteine through the phenylalanine. Only CDR3 DNA remains: 42 bases, in frame from the first base. The germline V and J ends show losses of 4 bases and 4 bases respectively, and no gene match explains 6 bases of the junction. About this clone: Which antigen it targets is not known. The record has no base qualities; no much larger clone is one base away.

The CDR3 regions of human TCRbeta chains were analyzed by immunosequencing. The authors' analysis ran thus. Repertoire TCRs were checked for matches against a reference library of SARS-CoV-2-specific TCRs that had been generated using the MIRA antigen-specificity platform. Breadth was defined as the fraction of unique TCRs that were SARS-CoV-2-associated. Depth was defined as the fraction of total T cells that were SARS-CoV-2-associated. Using the MIRA data, each spike-specific TCR was mapped to the spike region that the TCR reacts to and placed in a CD4 or CD8 class. Log10-transformed breadth and depth values were compared by one-way ANOVA with Sidak's multiple comparisons tests. As stored in TCRdb, this immuneACCESS dataset retains in-frame rearrangements with V and J assigned. A fraction of the clones does not appear; measured against another copy, unresolved V genes explain less than half of the discrepancy, and the remainder lacks a known reason. V and J calls and clone size are given by that table; D and trimming were obtained from the DNA. The sample data list 130,000 or so clones, and roughly 84% of these were observed just once. Roughly an eighth of the sample lies in the top ten.

Reading the label with the study, this specimen's time point is: baseline before first vaccination. Vaccinee samples came from UK trials COV001 and COV002, including a single-blind randomized controlled phase 2/3 trial of AZD1222 (ChAdOx1 nCoV-19) in healthy adults. For TCRbeta chain sequencing, PBMC samples from trial participants were taken at day 0 and at day 28 after the second dose. The receptor was isolated from an adult in good health. Rearrangement joined TRBV18 to TRBJ2-5; TRBD1 lines up with 7 middle nucleotides. The source material was peripheral blood, sampled on day 0 of AZD1222 vaccination. Here the CDR3 is given as CASSQKGAGETQYF. The DNA sequence is as follows: TGTGCCAGCTCACAAAAGGGGGCTGGAGAGACCCAGTACTTC.